The TCR beta chain under discussion was sequenced for a study of siplizumab effects on memory and regulatory T cells. Notes on this clone: Its antigen is still unknown.

Findings and limits, study-wide: Researchers could not give a naive or memory phenotype to roughly 75-95% of proliferating CD4+ or CD8+ clones.

Clones were read by immunoSEQ multiplex PCR, and TCRdb kept only the in-frame ones, dropping some. The data contain some 100,000 clones, 90% to 95% of them singletons. Germline CDR1 reads SEHNR; CDR2 reads FQNEAQ (reference sequence). There are 15 residues in the CDR3. V lost 5 bases and J 5 bases, leaving 15 bases between the germline ends. The sample consisted of CD8+ T cells sorted from blood. The rearrangement joins TRBV7-9 to TRBJ2-2; weak D call: TRBD1 (5 bases). This TCR derives from a human donor in good health. The chain's CDR3 is CASSTTLAGTGELFF. The CDR3 DNA reads as TGTGCCAGCAGCACGACATTGGCAGGGACCGGGGAGCTGTTTTTT.